This T cell receptor (beta chain) stems from a study of blood T cells in healthy people across ages. Each donor supplied roughly 9 milliliters of peripheral blood. This clonotype has just a few counts. Its specificity is not known. CDR1 MGHRA and CDR2 YSYEKL come from the germline V gene. J lost 1 base, V lost 3 bases, and 12 bases had no gene match. CDR3 length: 18 residues. With a J-beta primer mix and a sample-barcoded 5' primer, a second PCR ran roughly 7 to 11 cycles. Using its own MiXCR run on the 5' RACE reads, TCRdb lists one record per CDR3 protein. The table includes roughly 1,500,000 distinct CDR3 sequences, approximately 40% detected once. Study outcomes and limitations: Compared with aged donors, long-lived donors showed fewer expanded clones, suggesting selection.

This TCR was sampled from a woman younger than 35 in good health. The sample comprised blood. The gene calls are TRBV4-1 and TRBJ2-3; 8 positions agree with TRBD2. Here the CDR3 reads CASSQRGDYIPRTDTQYF. The CDR3 coding sequence is TGCGCCAGCAGCCAGCGGGGGGACTACATACCACGCACAGATACGCAGTATTTT.